This TCR beta chain was profiled in a study of CD8 T cells in ankylosing spondylitis. This clonotype was seen repeatedly, ten times or more. Its target is not known. Making use of molecular barcodes, quantitative 5'-RACE generated TCR beta libraries. TCRdb called the 5' RACE reads again in MiXCR, with one record for every CDR3 protein. Of about 210,000 distinct CDR3 sequences in the sample, 6% to 8.5% were seen once. Germline assignment: CDR1 LNHDA and CDR2 SQIVND (reference sequence). CDR3 size: 14 residues. V was clipped by 5 bases and J by 9 bases, with 17 bases between them. General study points: A TCR beta motif of roughly 8 highly homologous variants appeared characteristic of ankylosing spondylitis blood.

The V call is TRBV19, the J call TRBJ2-1, with D perhaps matching TRBD2 (6 bases). The sequencing input was blood, either unsorted or a sorted T cell fraction (not recorded which). The source of this sequence is a male donor with ankylosing spondylitis. DNA for the CDR3: TGTGCCAGTAGTGACCGGGACTGGGAGGTTGAGCAGTTCTTC. Its protein is CASSDRDWEVEQFF.